This TCR beta chain was identified in a study of cytomegalovirus exposure and HLA in healthy donors. General observations from the study: Among the CMV-associated chains, three were confirmed in vitro as specific for CMV antigens.

As for this clone: Its target is unknown.

J lost 5 bases, V lost 5 bases, and 6 bases had no gene match. Per germline, CDR1 LGHNT and CDR2 FRNRAP. CDR3 length: 14 residues. A multiplex PCR was run with 60 Vbeta primers and 13 Jbeta primers. Clones were sequenced by immunoSEQ multiplex PCR, and TCRdb holds only the in-frame ones, with some missing. The repertoire shows 90,000 to 150,000 clones; the top ten hold approximately 3.8%. At the time of sampling, donors were nominally healthy, though unrecorded immune exposures were likely. Sequencing was carried out using PBMCs. The sequence was collected from a man aged 18 to 29 in good health and CMV-seronegative. The chain combines TRBV12-5 with TRBJ2-1, with 7 bases aligning to TRBD1. Here the CDR3 DNA reads TGTGCTAGTGGTCCACGACAGGGACACAATGAGCAGTTCTTC. Translated, it gives CASGPRQGHNEQFF.